The clone carrying this T cell receptor (beta chain) was picked up a small number of times. The antigen is undetermined. Recipients boosted at about 4 weeks or about 12 weeks are pooled. Trimming stripped 3 bases from V and 4 bases from J, with 16 bases between. The CDR3 length is 15 residues. The germline V gene encodes CDR1 KGHSH and CDR2 LQKENI. TCRdb keeps only in-frame clones here, not all; method: immunoSEQ multiplex PCR. The sample lists about 94,000 clones, roughly 88% occurring once. These data originate in a study of T cell responses to AZD1222 COVID-19 vaccine. Study outcomes and limitations: White British ancestry dominated among donors, who included more females, and clonal diversity was possibly underestimated. Spike was spanned by vaccine-associated CD4 TCRs, with dominance at 160-218 and 743-854. Targets within unmutated variant regions were reportedly found for nearly half of spike-specific TCRs.

The clonotype was recovered from an adult who received the AZD1222 COVID-19 vaccine. The genes are TRBV18 and TRBJ2-7; D unresolved. The material was peripheral blood, obtained 28 days after the second AZD1222 dose. The CDR3 protein is CASSPGTYPAYEQYF. The CDR3 nucleotides read TGTGCCAGCTCACCCGGCACGTATCCAGCATACGAGCAGTACTTC.